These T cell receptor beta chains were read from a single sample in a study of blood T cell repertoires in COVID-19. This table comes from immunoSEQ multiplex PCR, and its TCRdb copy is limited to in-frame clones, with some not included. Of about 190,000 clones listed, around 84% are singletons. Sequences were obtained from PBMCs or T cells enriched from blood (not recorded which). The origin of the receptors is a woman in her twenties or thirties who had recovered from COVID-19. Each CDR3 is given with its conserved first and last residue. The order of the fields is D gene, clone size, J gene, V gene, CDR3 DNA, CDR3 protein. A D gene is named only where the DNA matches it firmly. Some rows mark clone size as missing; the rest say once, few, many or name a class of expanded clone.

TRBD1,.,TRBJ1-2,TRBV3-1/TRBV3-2,TGTGCCAGCAGCCCTGGACAGGGGGCCGGTAACTATGGCTACACCTTC,CASSPGQGAGNYGYTF
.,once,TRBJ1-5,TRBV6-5,TGTGCCAGCAGTTACTCTGGTGCCCTCCCGCTAGCCCAGCATTTT,CASSYSGALPLAQHF
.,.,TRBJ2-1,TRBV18,TGTGCCAGCTCACCAGGAACGGGGAGTCGGAATGAGCAGTTCTTC,CASSPGTGSRNEQFF
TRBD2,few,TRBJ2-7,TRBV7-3,TGTGCCAGCAGCTTAACCGGGACGGGGGGCTCCTACGAGCAGTACTTC,CASSLTGTGGSYEQYF
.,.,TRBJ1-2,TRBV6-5,TGTGCCAGCAGGGCCTCCTATGGCTACACCTTC,CASRASYGYTF
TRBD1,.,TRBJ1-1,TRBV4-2,TGTGCCAGCTCCAGGGGGGAACTGAACACTGAAGCTTTCTTT,CASSRGELNTEAFF
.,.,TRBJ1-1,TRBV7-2,TGTGCCAGCAGCTTAGCAAGGATGACAGAAGCTTTCTTT,CASSLARMTEAFF
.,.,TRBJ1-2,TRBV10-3,TGTGCCATCAGTGGTACGGTACAAGACTATACCTATGGCTACACCTTC,CAISGTVQDYTYGYTF
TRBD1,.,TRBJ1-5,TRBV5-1,TGCGCCAGCAGCTTAAGTGGACAGGGAAATCAGCCCCAGCATTTT,CASSLSGQGNQPQHF
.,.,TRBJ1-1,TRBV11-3,TGTGCCAGCAGCTCACCCAGACAGGCGAGAGCTTTCTTT,CASSSPRQARAFF
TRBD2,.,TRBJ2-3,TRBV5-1,TGCGCCAGCAGCACCTCTAGCGGGGGCACAGATACGCAGTATTTT,CASSTSSGGTDTQYF
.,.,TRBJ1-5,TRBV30,TGTGCCTGGAGTTCGCGTGCAGGGGTGGTATCAGGTAGCAATCAGCCCCAGCATTTT,CAWSSRAGVVSGSNQPQHF
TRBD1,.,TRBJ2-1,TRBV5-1,TGCGCCAGCAGCTTGGGGGGAACCACGGGACAGTCCTCCTACAATGAGCAGTTCTTC,CASSLGGTTGQSSYNEQFF
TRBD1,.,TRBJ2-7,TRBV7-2,TGTGCCAGCAGCTTACCTCGGACAGGAGCCTACGAGCAGTACTTC,CASSLPRTGAYEQYF
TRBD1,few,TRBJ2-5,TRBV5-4,TGTGCCAGCAGCCTACAGGGGAAGGAGACCCAGTACTTC,CASSLQGKETQYF
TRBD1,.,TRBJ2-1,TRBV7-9,TGTGCCAGCAGCCCACCCACGACAGGGCGCTACAATGAGCAGTTCTTC,CASSPPTTGRYNEQFF
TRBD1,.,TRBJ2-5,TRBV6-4,TGTGCCAGCAGTTCCCGACAGGGGGAGACCCAGTACTTC,CASSSRQGETQYF
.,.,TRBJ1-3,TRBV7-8,TGTGCCAGCAGCTACAGGGAGAGAAACACCATATATTTT,CASSYRERNTIYF
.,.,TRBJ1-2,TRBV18,TGTGCCAGCTCACCTAGCCCGGGACACCTAGGCTACACCTTC,CASSPSPGHLGYTF
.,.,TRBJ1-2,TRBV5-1,TGCGCCAGCAGCACGTCCAGGGAACGGTATGGCTACACCTTC,CASSTSRERYGYTF
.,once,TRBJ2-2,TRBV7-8,TGTGCCAGCAGCTTAAGGTCTGCGGAAGGGGAGCTGTTTTTT,CASSLRSAEGELFF
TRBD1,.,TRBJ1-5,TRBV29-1,TGCAGCGTTGCGGACAGGAATAGCAATCAGCCCCAGCATTTT,CSVADRNSNQPQHF
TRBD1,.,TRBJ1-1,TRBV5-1,TGCGCCAGCAGCTTAGGGACAGGGCATGACACTGAAGCTTTCTTT,CASSLGTGHDTEAFF
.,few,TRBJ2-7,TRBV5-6,TGTGCCAGCAGCCCCGTGGGCCTCTCCTACGAGCAGTACTTC,CASSPVGLSYEQYF
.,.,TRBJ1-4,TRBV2,TGTGCCAGCAGTGAATATGGAGCAACTAATGAAAAACTGTTTTTT,CASSEYGATNEKLFF
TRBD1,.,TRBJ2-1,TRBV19,TGTGCCAGTAGTATCGGAGCGACAGGGAGCTCCTACAATGAGCAGTTCTTC,CASSIGATGSSYNEQFF
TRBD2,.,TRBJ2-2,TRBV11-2,TGTGCCAGCAGCCGACGGACTAGCGGGAACCGGGGCGGGGAGCTGTTTTTT,CASSRRTSGNRGGELFF
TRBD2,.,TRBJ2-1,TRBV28,TGTGCCAGCACCCTCCCGTCAAGCGGGGGGCATATTGAGCAGTTCTTC,CASTLPSSGGHIEQFF
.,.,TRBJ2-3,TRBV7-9,TGTGCCAGCAGACCAAGGGAGAATACGCAGTATTTT,CASRPRENTQYF
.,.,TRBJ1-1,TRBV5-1,TGCGCCAGCAGCTGGGCCCCGAACACTGAAGCTTTCTTT,CASSWAPNTEAFF
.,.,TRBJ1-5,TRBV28,TGTGCCAGCAGGACTCCGGACAGAAGTTATAGTCAGCCCCAGCATTTT,CASRTPDRSYSQPQHF
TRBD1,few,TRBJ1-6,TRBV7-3,TGTGCCAGCAGCTCTGGACAGGGGGAATCACCCCTCCACTTT,CASSSGQGESPLHF
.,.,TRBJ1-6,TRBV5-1,TGCGCCAGCAGCTTGGACAGTCTGAGCTCCTATAATTCACCCCTCCACTTT,CASSLDSLSSYNSPLHF
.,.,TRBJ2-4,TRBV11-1,TGTGCCAGCAGCGCGCGCGACGGGGGGCAGACGAACATTCAGTACTTC,CASSARDGGQTNIQYF
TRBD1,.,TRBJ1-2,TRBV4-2,TGTGCCAGCAGCACCCCGGACAGGGGGACCTATGGCTACACCTTC,CASSTPDRGTYGYTF
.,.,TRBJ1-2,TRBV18,TGTGCCAGCTCACCACCGTCAGGGTGGAATCATGGCTACACCTTC,CASSPPSGWNHGYTF
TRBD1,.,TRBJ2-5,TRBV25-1,TGTGCCAGCAGGCCCAAAGCCGGGACAGGGGGCGCAGAGACCCAGTACTTC,CASRPKAGTGGAETQYF
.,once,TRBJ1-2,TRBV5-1,TGCGCCAGCGGGGAGGGGTTGGGCTACACCTTC,CASGEGLGYTF
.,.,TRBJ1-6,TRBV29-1,TGCAGCGCCCGGGAATCCTATAATTCACCCCTCCACTTT,CSARESYNSPLHF
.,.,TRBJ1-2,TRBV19,TGTGCCAGTAGTATAGATCGCGGCCGGGGGAACTATGGCTACACCTTC,CASSIDRGRGNYGYTF
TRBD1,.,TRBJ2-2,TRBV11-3,TGTGCCAGCAGCCCTAGACAGGGCACCGGGGAGCTGTTTTTT,CASSPRQGTGELFF
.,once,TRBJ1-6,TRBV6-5,TGTGCCAGCAGTTACTCGAAAAGGGAGGGATATTCACCCCTCCACTTT,CASSYSKREGYSPLHF
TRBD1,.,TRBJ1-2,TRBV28,TGTGCCAGCAGTGTGACCGGGACAGGGGTTATCTATGGCTACACCTTC,CASSVTGTGVIYGYTF
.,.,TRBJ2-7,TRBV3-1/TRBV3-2,TGTGCCAGCAGCCAAGAGCAGGGGCTACCGTACGAGCAGTACTTC,CASSQEQGLPYEQYF
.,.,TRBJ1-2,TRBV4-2,TGTGCCAGCAGCTTGAGAGTTCAGGTAATAGATGGCTACACCTTC,CASSLRVQVIDGYTF
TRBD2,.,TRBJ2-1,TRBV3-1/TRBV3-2,TGTGCCAGCAGCCAAAGACCGGGACTAGCTTACAATGAGCAGTTCTTC,CASSQRPGLAYNEQFF
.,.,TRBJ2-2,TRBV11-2,TGTGCCAGCAGCCAAACTAGAACGAACACCGGGGAGCTGTTTTTT,CASSQTRTNTGELFF
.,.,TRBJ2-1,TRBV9,TGTGCCAGCAGCGCACTAGTACATGCCTACAATGAGCAGTTCTTC,CASSALVHAYNEQFF